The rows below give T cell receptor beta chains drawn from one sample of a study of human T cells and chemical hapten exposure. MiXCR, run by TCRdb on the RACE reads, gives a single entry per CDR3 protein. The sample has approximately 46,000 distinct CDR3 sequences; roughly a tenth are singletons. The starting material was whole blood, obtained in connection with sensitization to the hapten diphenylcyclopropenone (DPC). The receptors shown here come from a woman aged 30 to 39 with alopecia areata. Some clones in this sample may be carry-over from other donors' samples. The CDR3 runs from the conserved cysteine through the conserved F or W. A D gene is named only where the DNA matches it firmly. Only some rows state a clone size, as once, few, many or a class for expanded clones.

CDR3aa: CASYMMVFFF
CDR3nt: TGTGCCAGCTATATGATGGTTTTCTTCTTC
d_gene: NA
abundance: NA
j_gene: TRBJ1-2
v_gene: TRBV19

CDR3aa: CSAQYSNQPQHF
CDR3nt: TGCAGTGCCCAGTATAGCAATCAGCCCCAGCATTTT
d_gene: NA
abundance: few
j_gene: TRBJ1-5
v_gene: TRBV20-1

CDR3aa: CASSLLSSGTNEQFF
CDR3nt: TGTGCCAGCAGCCTCCTGAGTAGCGGTACCAATGAGCAGTTCTTC
d_gene: NA
abundance: NA
j_gene: TRBJ2-1
v_gene: TRBV9

CDR3aa: CASSSTGTGSYEQYF
CDR3nt: TGTGCCAGCAGTTCCACCGGGACAGGTTCCTACGAGCAGTACTTC
d_gene: TRBD1
abundance: many
j_gene: TRBJ2-7
v_gene: TRBV6-5

CDR3aa: CASSAAREAFF
CDR3nt: TGTGCCAGCAGTGCAGCAAGGGAAGCTTTCTTT
d_gene: NA
abundance: NA
j_gene: TRBJ1-1
v_gene: TRBV2

CDR3aa: CASSSGQGSNGYTF
CDR3nt: TGTGCCAGTAGTAGTGGACAGGGGAGTAATGGCTACACCTTC
d_gene: TRBD1
abundance: many
j_gene: TRBJ1-2
v_gene: TRBV19

CDR3aa: CSARPGGNTGELFF
CDR3nt: TGCAGTGCTCGTCCGGGCGGGAACACCGGGGAGCTGTTTTTT
d_gene: NA
abundance: few
j_gene: TRBJ2-2
v_gene: TRBV20-1

CDR3aa: CASSLGTVANTGELFF
CDR3nt: TGCGCCAGCAGCTTGGGGACGGTCGCGAACACCGGGGAGCTGTTTTTT
d_gene: NA
abundance: NA
j_gene: TRBJ2-2
v_gene: TRBV5-1

CDR3aa: CSARDRHRIQETQYF
CDR3nt: TGCAGTGCTAGAGATAGACACCGAATCCAAGAGACCCAGTACTTC
d_gene: NA
abundance: many
j_gene: TRBJ2-5
v_gene: TRBV20-1

CDR3aa: CSATGVNNEQFF
CDR3nt: TGCAGTGCTACTGGGGTCAACAATGAGCAGTTCTTC
d_gene: NA
abundance: many
j_gene: TRBJ2-1
v_gene: TRBV20-1

CDR3aa: CASSLATMGLGGNTIYF
CDR3nt: TGTGCCAGCAGTTTAGCGACCATGGGGCTAGGAGGAAACACCATATATTTT
d_gene: NA
abundance: NA
j_gene: TRBJ1-3
v_gene: TRBV12-3/TRBV12-4

CDR3aa: CASSLGPPMGYGYTF
CDR3nt: TGTGCCAGCAGTTTAGGCCCCCCCATGGGGTATGGCTACACCTTC
d_gene: NA
abundance: few
j_gene: TRBJ1-2
v_gene: TRBV28

CDR3aa: CASSVGTVRTNYGYTF
CDR3nt: TGTGCCAGCAGCGTCGGGACAGTTAGAACTAACTATGGCTACACCTTC
d_gene: TRBD1
abundance: NA
j_gene: TRBJ1-2
v_gene: TRBV11-2

CDR3aa: CASSQDNGIEQFF
CDR3nt: TGCGCCAGCAGCCAAGATAATGGGATTGAGCAGTTCTTC
d_gene: NA
abundance: few
j_gene: TRBJ2-1
v_gene: TRBV4-3

CDR3aa: CASGMDARRTDGYTF
CDR3nt: TGTGCCAGCGGAATGGACGCCCGGAGAACCGATGGCTACACCTTC
d_gene: NA
abundance: many
j_gene: TRBJ1-2
v_gene: TRBV18

CDR3aa: CASSLVGGLDSPLHF
CDR3nt: TGTGCCAGCAGCTTAGTCGGGGGTCTCGATTCACCCCTCCACTTT
d_gene: NA
abundance: many
j_gene: TRBJ1-6
v_gene: TRBV11-2

CDR3aa: CSARPVTGAPPDTQYF
CDR3nt: TGCAGTGCTAGACCTGTAACGGGGGCTCCGCCAGATACGCAGTATTTT
d_gene: NA
abundance: many
j_gene: TRBJ2-3
v_gene: TRBV20-1

CDR3aa: CATSAERTVMGYTF
CDR3nt: TGTGCCACCAGCGCCGAACGGACAGTTATGGGCTACACCTTC
d_gene: NA
abundance: NA
j_gene: TRBJ1-2
v_gene: TRBV15

CDR3aa: CASSQDLANSGANVLTF
CDR3nt: TGCGCCAGCAGCCAAGATTTAGCGAACTCTGGGGCCAACGTCCTGACTTTC
d_gene: NA
abundance: NA
j_gene: TRBJ2-6
v_gene: TRBV4-3

CDR3aa: CSAQLASYNEQFF
CDR3nt: TGCAGTGCCCAGCTAGCCTCCTACAATGAGCAGTTCTTC
d_gene: NA
abundance: many
j_gene: TRBJ2-1
v_gene: TRBV20-1

CDR3aa: CASSFLVQEAQYF
CDR3nt: TGTGCCAGCAGCTTCCTGGTGCAAGAGGCGCAGTATTTT
d_gene: NA
abundance: NA
j_gene: TRBJ2-3
v_gene: TRBV13

CDR3aa: CASSPYALAGGDTQYF
CDR3nt: TGTGCCAGCAGCCCATACGCACTAGCGGGGGGTGATACGCAGTATTTT
d_gene: TRBD2
abundance: once
j_gene: TRBJ2-3
v_gene: TRBV9

CDR3aa: CASSSDSSYNSPLHF
CDR3nt: TGTGCCAGCAGCTCAGACAGCTCCTATAATTCACCCCTCCACTTT
d_gene: NA
abundance: many
j_gene: TRBJ1-6
v_gene: TRBV3-1

CDR3aa: CASSPRDRRYNEQFF
CDR3nt: TGTGCCAGCAGCCCCCGGGACAGAAGGTACAATGAGCAGTTCTTC
d_gene: TRBD1
abundance: many
j_gene: TRBJ2-1
v_gene: TRBV13

CDR3aa: CSASTTHVLKETQYF
CDR3nt: TGCAGTGCTAGCACGACGCACGTTTTAAAAGAGACCCAGTACTTC
d_gene: NA
abundance: NA
j_gene: TRBJ2-5
v_gene: TRBV20-1

CDR3aa: CASSQGYQTSGVTYEQYF
CDR3nt: TGTGCCAGCAGCCAAGGTTATCAGACTAGCGGGGTCACCTACGAGCAGTACTTC
d_gene: TRBD2
abundance: NA
j_gene: TRBJ2-7
v_gene: TRBV4-2

CDR3aa: CASSYFHEQFF
CDR3nt: TGTGCCAGCAGTTATTTCCATGAGCAGTTCTTC
d_gene: NA
abundance: NA
j_gene: TRBJ2-1
v_gene: TRBV6-2/TRBV6-3

CDR3aa: CASSFSGGYEQYF
CDR3nt: TGTGCCAGCAGTTTTTCAGGGGGCTACGAGCAGTACTTC
d_gene: TRBD1
abundance: few
j_gene: TRBJ2-7
v_gene: TRBV27

CDR3aa: CASTPQPTENYGYTF
CDR3nt: TGTGCCAGCACGCCTCAACCGACGGAAAACTATGGCTACACCTTC
d_gene: NA
abundance: once
j_gene: TRBJ1-2
v_gene: TRBV9

CDR3aa: CASSIWVTGEETQYF
CDR3nt: TGTGCCAGTAGTATCTGGGTGACAGGGGAAGAGACCCAGTACTTC
d_gene: TRBD1
abundance: few
j_gene: TRBJ2-5
v_gene: TRBV19

CDR3aa: CASSFLGFSYEQYF
CDR3nt: TGTGCCAGCAGTTTCCTCGGATTCTCCTACGAGCAGTACTTC
d_gene: NA
abundance: few
j_gene: TRBJ2-7
v_gene: TRBV27

CDR3aa: CAWSRMMAGELFF
CDR3nt: TGTGCCTGGAGTAGGATGATGGCCGGGGAGCTGTTTTTT
d_gene: NA
abundance: few
j_gene: TRBJ2-2
v_gene: TRBV30

CDR3aa: CASSYYPGNYGYTF
CDR3nt: TGTGCCAGCAGTTACTACCCAGGGAACTATGGCTACACCTTC
d_gene: NA
abundance: many
j_gene: TRBJ1-2
v_gene: TRBV6-5

CDR3aa: CASSLLRGEGEQYF
CDR3nt: TGTGCCAGCAGTTTACTCCGCGGAGAAGGAGAGCAGTACTTC
d_gene: NA
abundance: NA
j_gene: TRBJ2-7
v_gene: TRBV28

CDR3aa: CASSPGGETEAFF
CDR3nt: TGTGCCAGCAGCCCAGGGGGCGAGACTGAAGCTTTCTTT
d_gene: TRBD1
abundance: many
j_gene: TRBJ1-1
v_gene: TRBV7-3

CDR3aa: CASSQRVLGEQYF
CDR3nt: TGTGCCAGCAGCCAGCGGGTACTAGGCGAGCAGTACTTC
d_gene: NA
abundance: NA
j_gene: TRBJ2-7
v_gene: TRBV7-2

CDR3aa: CSASGFNKEQFF
CDR3nt: TGCAGTGCCTCAGGGTTTAATAAGGAGCAGTTCTTC
d_gene: NA
abundance: few
j_gene: TRBJ2-1
v_gene: TRBV20-1

CDR3aa: CASSQDPGTLYNSPLHF
CDR3nt: TGCGCCAGCAGCCAAGACCCCGGGACCCTCTATAATTCACCCCTCCACTTT
d_gene: NA
abundance: few
j_gene: TRBJ1-6
v_gene: TRBV4-1

CDR3aa: CASSLGGPYEQYF
CDR3nt: TGTGCCAGTAGTTTGGGTGGGCCCTACGAGCAGTACTTC
d_gene: NA
abundance: many
j_gene: TRBJ2-7
v_gene: TRBV19

CDR3aa: CASSPWLGKNIQYF
CDR3nt: TGTGCCAGCAGCCCGTGGCTTGGCAAAAACATTCAGTACTTC
d_gene: NA
abundance: NA
j_gene: TRBJ2-4
v_gene: TRBV11-2

CDR3aa: CASSLAEETQYF
CDR3nt: TGTGCCAGCAGCTTAGCTGAGGAGACCCAGTACTTC
d_gene: NA
abundance: few
j_gene: TRBJ2-5
v_gene: TRBV11-1

CDR3aa: CASRRTQGNSPLHF
CDR3nt: TGTGCCAGCAGGCGGACCCAGGGAAACTCACCCCTCCACTTT
d_gene: NA
abundance: NA
j_gene: TRBJ1-6
v_gene: TRBV28

CDR3aa: CASGEKNSPLHF
CDR3nt: TGTGCCTCCGGAGAGAAAAATTCACCCCTCCACTTT
d_gene: NA
abundance: NA
j_gene: TRBJ1-6
v_gene: TRBV11-1

CDR3aa: CASSQTPGLAKNEQFF
CDR3nt: TGTGCCAGCAGCCAAACACCGGGACTAGCGAAAAATGAGCAGTTCTTC
d_gene: NA
abundance: NA
j_gene: TRBJ2-1
v_gene: TRBV3-2

CDR3aa: CASSIDWERGRETQYF
CDR3nt: TGTGCCAGTAGTATAGATTGGGAGAGGGGCAGGGAGACCCAGTACTTC
d_gene: NA
abundance: few
j_gene: TRBJ2-5
v_gene: TRBV19

CDR3aa: CASSRDGKVAPLHF
CDR3nt: TGTGCCAGCAGTAGGGACGGAAAAGTTGCACCCCTCCACTTT
d_gene: NA
abundance: many
j_gene: TRBJ1-6
v_gene: TRBV6-5

CDR3aa: CASGLRVPDTQYF
CDR3nt: TGTGCCAGTGGCCTCAGGGTCCCAGATACGCAGTATTTT
d_gene: NA
abundance: once
j_gene: TRBJ2-3
v_gene: TRBV28

CDR3aa: CASSHTSGGTSYNEQFF
CDR3nt: TGCGCCAGCAGCCATACTAGCGGGGGGACGTCCTACAATGAGCAGTTCTTC
d_gene: TRBD2
abundance: many
j_gene: TRBJ2-1
v_gene: TRBV4-3